This T cell receptor beta chain is drawn from a study of OX40 agonist ivuxolimab in advanced cancers. Germline CDR1 SGHRS, CDR2 YFSETQ. The length of the CDR3 is 15 residues. Trimming took 4 bases from V and 6 from J, leaving 16 bases between them. Generated by immunoSEQ multiplex PCR, the TCRdb table keeps only in-frame clones and is missing some. This sample has under 70,000 clones, with roughly 88% found just once. The gene calls are TRBV5-1 and TRBJ1-4; D ambiguous. The sequencing used CD4+ or CD8+ T cells sorted from blood, collected in a trial of the OX40 agonist ivuxolimab. The sequence was collected from an adult with an advanced solid tumor such as melanoma, head and neck, liver or kidney cancer. The CDR3 loop is CASSPTSTGDEKLFF. The CDR3 region has the DNA TGCGCCAGCAGCCCCACCTCGACCGGGGATGAAAAACTGTTTTTT.